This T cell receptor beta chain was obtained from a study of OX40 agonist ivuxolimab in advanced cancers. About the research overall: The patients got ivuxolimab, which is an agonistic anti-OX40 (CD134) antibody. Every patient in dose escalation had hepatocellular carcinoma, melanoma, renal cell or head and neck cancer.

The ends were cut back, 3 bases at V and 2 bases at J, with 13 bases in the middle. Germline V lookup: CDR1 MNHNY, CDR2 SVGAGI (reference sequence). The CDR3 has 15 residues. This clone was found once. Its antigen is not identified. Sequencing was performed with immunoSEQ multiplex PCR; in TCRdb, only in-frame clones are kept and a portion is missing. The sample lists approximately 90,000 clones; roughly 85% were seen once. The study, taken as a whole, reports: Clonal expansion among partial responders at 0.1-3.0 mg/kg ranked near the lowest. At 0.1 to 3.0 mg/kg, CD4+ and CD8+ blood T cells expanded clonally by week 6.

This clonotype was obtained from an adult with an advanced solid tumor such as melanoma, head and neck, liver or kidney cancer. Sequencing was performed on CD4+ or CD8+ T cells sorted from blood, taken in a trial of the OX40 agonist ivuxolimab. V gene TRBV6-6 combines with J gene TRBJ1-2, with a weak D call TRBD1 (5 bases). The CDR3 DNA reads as TGTGCCAGCAGTTATGGTCAGCAGGGAAACTATGGCTACACCTTC. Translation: CASSYGQQGNYGYTF.